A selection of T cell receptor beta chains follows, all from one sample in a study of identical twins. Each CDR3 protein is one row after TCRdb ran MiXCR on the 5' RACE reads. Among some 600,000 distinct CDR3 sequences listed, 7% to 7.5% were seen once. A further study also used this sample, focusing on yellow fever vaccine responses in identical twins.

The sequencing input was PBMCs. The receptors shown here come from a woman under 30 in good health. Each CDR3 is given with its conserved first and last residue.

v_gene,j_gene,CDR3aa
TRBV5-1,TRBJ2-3,CASSSGQGTDTQYF
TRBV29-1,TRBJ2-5,CSVDVALGAPSQYF
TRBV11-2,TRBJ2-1,CASSTPGTSGTHEQFF
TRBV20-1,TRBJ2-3,CSAGQDTDTQYF
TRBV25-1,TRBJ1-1,CASTHGTSTTTEAFF
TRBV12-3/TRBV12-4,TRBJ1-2,CASSPWTSPSLYGYTF
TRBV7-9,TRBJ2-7,CASSEVGQGYNEQYF
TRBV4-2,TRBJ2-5,CASSQGGQETQYF
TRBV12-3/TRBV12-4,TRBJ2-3,CASSLRGLGDTQYF
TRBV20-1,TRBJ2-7,CSAREGARNEQYF
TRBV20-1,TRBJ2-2,CSARVGGLSTGELFF
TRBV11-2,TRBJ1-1,CASTRERVGNTEAFF
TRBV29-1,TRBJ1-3,CSVVKGSGNTIYF
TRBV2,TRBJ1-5,CASSVGQGRQPQHF
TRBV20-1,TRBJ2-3,CSARVFPDTQYF
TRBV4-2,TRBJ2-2,CASSQSRAPFTGELFF